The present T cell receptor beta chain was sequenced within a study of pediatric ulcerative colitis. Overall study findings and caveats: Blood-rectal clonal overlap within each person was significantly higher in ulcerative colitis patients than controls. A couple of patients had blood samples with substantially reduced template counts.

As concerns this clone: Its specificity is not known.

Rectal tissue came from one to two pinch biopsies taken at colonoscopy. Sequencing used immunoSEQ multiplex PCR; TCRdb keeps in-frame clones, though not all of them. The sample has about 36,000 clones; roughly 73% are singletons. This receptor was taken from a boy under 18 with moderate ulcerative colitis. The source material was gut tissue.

The CDR3 nucleotides are TGTGCCAGCAGTGTACGACAGGGGAAGGCCGGGGAGCTGTTTTTT. Encoded protein: CASSVRQGKAGELFF. The chain recombines TRBV6-1 with TRBJ2-2; TRBD1 agrees at 8 bases. V trimming: 4 bases; J trimming: 6 bases; junction bases outside the gene matches: 7. The CDR3 extends over 15 amino acids. CDR1 and CDR2 (germline): MNHNS, SASEGT.